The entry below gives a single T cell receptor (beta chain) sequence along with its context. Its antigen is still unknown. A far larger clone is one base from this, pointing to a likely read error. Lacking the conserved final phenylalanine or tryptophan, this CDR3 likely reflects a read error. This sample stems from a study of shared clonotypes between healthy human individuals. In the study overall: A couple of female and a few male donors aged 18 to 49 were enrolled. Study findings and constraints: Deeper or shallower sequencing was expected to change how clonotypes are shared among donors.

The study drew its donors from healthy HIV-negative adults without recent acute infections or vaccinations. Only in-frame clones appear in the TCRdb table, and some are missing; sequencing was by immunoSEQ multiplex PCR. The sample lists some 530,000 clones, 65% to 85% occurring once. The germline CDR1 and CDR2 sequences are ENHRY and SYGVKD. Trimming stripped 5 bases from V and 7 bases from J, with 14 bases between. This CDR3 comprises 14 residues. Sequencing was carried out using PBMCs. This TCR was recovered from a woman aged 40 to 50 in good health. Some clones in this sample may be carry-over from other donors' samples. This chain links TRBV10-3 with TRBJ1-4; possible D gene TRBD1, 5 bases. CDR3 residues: CAISTLPRGEKLFL. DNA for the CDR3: TGTGCCATCAGTACTCTACCTAGGGGTGAAAAACTGTTTCTT.